A single sample is the source of the 5 T cell receptor beta chains below, sequenced in a study of cytotoxic CD8 clonotypes in ibrutinib-treated CLL. Some clones are missing from TCRdb's copy, which holds only in-frame ones; the method was immunoSEQ multiplex PCR. The sample shows 200,000 to 250,000 clones, about three quarters of them seen only once. The sequenced sample was PBMCs, obtained after 12 months of ibrutinib treatment. Receptors originate from a human donor with chronic lymphocytic leukemia.

The gene calls are TRBV6-6 and TRBJ2-1; the D is unclear. Trimming cost V 5 bases and J 8 bases, with 16 bases left between them. Germline loops: CDR1 MNHNY, CDR2 SVGAGI (reference sequence). The CDR3 length is 14 residues. The CDR3 DNA reads as TGTGCCAGCAGTGAGCCCCCCCGGGCCGATGAGCAGTTCTTC. Translation gives CASSEPPRADEQFF.

The table lists this clone with a count of one. This sequence joins TRBV7-2 and TRBJ2-5; D not resolved. Germline CDR1 is SGHTA and CDR2 is FQGNSA. Trimming cost V 1 base and J 5 bases, with 11 bases left between them. This CDR3 has 14 residues. The CDR3 sequence is CASSLVLSGETQYF. The CDR3 DNA reads TGTGCCAGCAGCTTAGTCCTCAGTGGGGAGACCCAGTACTTC.

The J gene is TRBJ1-1, the V gene TRBV6-5; D unclear. There are 16 residues in the CDR3. The ends were cut back, 4 bases at V and 3 bases at J, with 18 bases in the middle. Germline V gives CDR1 MNHEY, CDR2 SVGAGI. CDR3 DNA: TGTGCCAGCAGTTCAACTCGGTGGCAGACCGACACTGAAGCTTTCTTT. It translates to CASSSTRWQTDTEAFF.

At least ten counts were recorded for this clone. The rearrangement uses TRBV30 and TRBJ1-2; D gene uncertain. Trimming stripped 1 base from V and 3 bases from J, with 6 bases between. CDR3 length: 12 amino acids. Germline loops: CDR1 GTSNPN, CDR2 SVGIG (reference sequence). The CDR3 nucleotides are TGTGCCTGGAGTGCCCGGCACTATGGCTACACCTTC. It is translated as CAWSARHYGYTF.

The chain carries TRBV7-9 and TRBJ1-6, with 7 bases fitting TRBD1. The germline V gene encodes CDR1 SEHNR and CDR2 FQNEAQ (reference sequence). V dropped 3 bases and J dropped 7; count of bases not matched to a gene: 6. The CDR3 is 15 amino acids. The CDR3 loop reads CASSLPGGGNSPLHF. The CDR3 nucleotides are TGTGCCAGCAGCTTGCCAGGGGGAGGGAATTCACCCCTCCACTTT.